These 25 T cell receptor beta chains originate from one sample sequenced in a study of memory CD4+ T cells and cytomegalovirus serostatus. Libraries were prepared by immunoSEQ multiplex PCR; TCRdb keeps only in-frame clonotypes and omits some of them. The sample has 70,000 to 90,000 clones; about 78% are singletons. Single viable CD3+CD4+CD8-CD45RO+ cells were sorted as the memory CD4+ T cells. The sequencing sample was made of memory CD4+ T cells from blood. The receptors originated from an adult in good health and CMV-seropositive.

V is TRBV7-9 and J is TRBJ2-1; TRBD2 matches at 9 bases. This CDR3 contains 15 residues. Germline V gene data show CDR1 as SEHNR and CDR2 as FQNEAQ (reference sequence). J gave up 2 bases and V 5 bases, and 4 bases lay outside the gene matches. The DNA for the CDR3 is TGTGCCAGCAGCCGAGCGGGAGGAGCCTACAATGAGCAGTTCTTC. Translating it yields CASSRAGGAYNEQFF.

The chain links TRBV5-1 to TRBJ2-5; D remains ambiguous. CDR3 length equals 12 residues. With 2 bases removed from V and 5 bases from J, the gap between germline ends came to 7 bases. The V gene's germline CDR1 is SGHRS and CDR2 YFSETQ. The CDR3 reads CASSLSMETQYF. The CDR3 nucleotides read TGCGCCAGCAGCTTATCAATGGAGACCCAGTACTTC.

The chain employs TRBV5-1 and TRBJ1-1; D is unresolved. The germline V gene encodes CDR1 SGHRS and CDR2 YFSETQ. V was cut by 6 bases and J by 1 base, with 10 bases left in between. The CDR3 spans 13 residues. The CDR3 spells CASTLGRNTEAFF. CDR3 nucleotides: TGCGCCAGCACCCTTGGGAGGAACACTGAAGCTTTCTTT.

The V and J genes are TRBV5-6 and TRBJ1-2, with TRBD1 as a possible D gene (5 bases). Trimming shortened V by 4 bases and J by 9 bases, and 19 bases separated the two germline ends. The CDR3 totals 14 residues. Germline values: CDR1 SGHDT, CDR2 YYEEEE. The CDR3 bases are TGTGCCAGCAGCCTAGAGGAGGGAGGGACCCGCTACACCTTC. This codes for CASSLEEGGTRYTF. Complete variable domain (other parts from reference TRBV5-6 and TRBJ1-2): DAGVTQSPTHLIKTRGQQVTLRCSPKSGHDTVSWYQQALGQGPQFIFQYYEEEERQRGNFPDRFSGHQFPNYSSELNVNALLLGDSALYLCASSLEEGGTRYTFGSGTRLTVV.

The rearrangement uses TRBV11-3 and TRBJ2-7, with 11 bases matching TRBD1. The V segment lost 4 bases and the J segment 4 bases; nucleotides outside the gene matches: 6. Germline CDR1 SGHNT, CDR2 YENEEA. The CDR3 has 15 amino acids. The CDR3 sequence is CASSYGQGASYEQYV. CDR3 coding DNA: TGTGCCAGCAGCTACGGACAGGGGGCTTCATACGAGCAGTACGTC.

V and J are TRBV12-5 and TRBJ1-2, with D possibly being TRBD1 (6 bases). The V and J ends lost 1 base and 0 bases respectively, with 15 bases between them. This CDR3 region has 17 residues. The V gene's germline CDR1 is LGHNT and CDR2 FRNRAP. CDR3 in amino acids: CASGLALPTGTNYGYTF. The DNA for the CDR3 is TGTGCTAGTGGTTTGGCCTTACCGACAGGTACTAACTATGGCTACACCTTC.

The chain couples TRBV5-1 to TRBJ1-2; no firm D call. With 0 bases removed from V and 7 bases from J, the gap between germline ends came to 13 bases. CDR3 length: 14 amino acids. Germline V CDR1 and CDR2: SGHRS, YFSETQ. The CDR3: CASSLALKKFGYTF. CDR3 coding DNA: TGCGCCAGCAGCTTGGCATTGAAAAAGTTTGGCTACACCTTC.

The V and J genes are TRBV19 and TRBJ1-2; 8 bases align to TRBD1. This CDR3 has 15 residues. After removal of 5 bases from V and 4 bases from J, the junction contained 9 bases not matched to a gene. Germline loops: CDR1 LNHDA, CDR2 SQIVND (reference sequence). The CDR3 sequence is CASSVGPGGVYGYTF. In DNA form, the CDR3 reads TGTGCCAGTAGTGTAGGTCCAGGGGGCGTCTATGGCTACACCTTC.

The gene calls are TRBV11-2 and TRBJ2-1; 10 bases are shared with TRBD2. Per the germline V gene, CDR1 is SGHAT and CDR2 is FQNNGV. This CDR3 is 16 amino acids long. Trimming took 5 bases from V and 7 from J; bases not matched to a gene: 11. Written as DNA, the CDR3 is TGTGCCAGCAGCCCACTAGCGGGGTCGATACGGAATGAGCAGTTCTTC. It translates to CASSPLAGSIRNEQFF.

V usage is TRBV9 and J usage is TRBJ2-3; 10 nucleotides agree with TRBD2. Looked up from germline, CDR1 is SGDLS and CDR2 is YYNGEE. The CDR3 is 16 residues long. Germline trimming cut 2 bases from V and 1 base from J; bases unmatched to any gene: 4. CDR3 loop: CASSVGTSERTDTQYF. The CDR3 DNA sequence: TGTGCCAGCAGCGTCGGGACTAGCGAGCGCACAGATACGCAGTATTTT.

The chain uses TRBV2 and TRBJ2-7, with 10 positions matching TRBD2. V was clipped by 7 bases and J by 7 bases; unmatched bases: 10. Germline V gene sequence: CDR1 SNHLY, CDR2 FYNNEI. The CDR3 totals 14 residues. The CDR3: CASTEAGGPREQYF. In DNA form, the CDR3 reads TGTGCCAGCACCGAAGCGGGGGGGCCGCGGGAGCAGTACTTC.

The chain carries TRBV7-2 and TRBJ1-1, with a possible D match to TRBD1 (5 bases). The CDR3 runs 13 residues. Trimming left V 4 bases short and J 11 bases short, with 17 bases between. Germline V gene lookup returns CDR1 SGHTA and CDR2 FQGNSA. CDR3 sequence (DNA): TGTGCCAGCAGCTCCGACAGACCCGCTGCTGCTTTCTTT. It yields the protein CASSSDRPAAAFF. Supplemented by reference TRBV7-2 and TRBJ1-1, the full variable domain reads GAGVSQSPSNKVTEKGKDVELRCDPISGHTALYWYRQSLGQGLEFLIYFQGNSAPDKSGLPSDRFSAERTGGSVSTLTIQRTQQEDSAVYLCASSSDRPAAAFFGQGTRLTVV.

For this clone: The junction does not match germline at one end; this may be a read error. Here the CDR3 DNA reads TGTGCCACCGGACAGGGCCTAGGAAACACCGTATATTTT. Its protein is CATGQGLGNTVYF. The chain links TRBV5-6 to TRBJ1-3; TRBD1 agrees at 8 bases. The CDR3 totals 13 residues. Germline V lookup: CDR1 SGHDT, CDR2 YYEEEE. The whole variable domain, remainder taken from reference TRBV5-6 and TRBJ1-3, is DAGVTQSPTHLIKTRGQQVTLRCSPKSGHDTVSWYQQALGQGPQFIFQYYEEEERQRGNFPDRFSGHQFPNYSSELNVNALLLGDSALYLCATGQGLGNTVYFGEGSWLTVV.

This chain joins TRBV7-2 and TRBJ1-2, with D possibly being TRBD1 (5 bases). V shed 5 bases and J shed 0 bases, with 19 bases lying between them. Germline V CDR1 and CDR2: SGHTA, FQGNSA. This CDR3 has 17 amino acids. Here the CDR3 DNA reads TGTGCCAGCAGCCCGCACGGGGGTAGCCAAGCTAACTATGGCTACACCTTC. It yields the protein CASSPHGGSQANYGYTF.

The V and J genes are TRBV6-6 and TRBJ2-3; 9 bases fit TRBD1. J lost 2 bases, V lost 6 bases, and 6 bases had no gene match. The CDR3 is 15 amino acids. Germline-derived CDR1 and CDR2 are MNHNY and SVGAGI (reference sequence). The CDR3 region is CASSPGQGYTDTQYF. DNA of the CDR3: TGTGCCAGCAGCCCCGGACAGGGGTACACAGATACGCAGTATTTT.

The V and J genes are TRBV18 and TRBJ2-3; TRBD1 might be the D (6 bases). The CDR3 loop spans 12 amino acids. From germline, CDR1 is KGHSH and CDR2 LQKENI. The CDR3 nucleotides read TGTGCGGGGGCTACCAATGGCGATACGCAGTATTTT. Its translation: CAGATNGDTQYF.

The chain couples TRBV7-2 to TRBJ2-1; tentative D call: TRBD2 (6 bases). Germline V CDR1 and CDR2: SGHTA, FQGNSA. Trimming stripped 4 bases from V and 1 base from J, with 14 bases between. The CDR3 is 16 residues long. Here the CDR3 DNA reads TGTGCCAGCAGCTCCCAGTTGGGGGGTTCCTACAATGAGCAGTTCTTC. Its translation: CASSSQLGGSYNEQFF.

The chain uses TRBV18 and TRBJ1-3; D is uncertain. CDR1 and CDR2 (germline): KGHSH, LQKENI. The CDR3 covers 13 residues. Trimming shortened V by 3 bases and J by 4 bases, and 7 bases separated the two germline ends. CDR3 protein: CASSPGRGNTIYF. The DNA for the CDR3 is TGTGCCAGCTCACCTGGTAGAGGAAACACCATATATTTT.

The J gene is TRBJ1-5, the V gene TRBV28, with 8 bases matching TRBD1. The V and J ends lost 5 bases and 0 bases, in that order; junction bases with no gene match: 9. This CDR3 region has 17 residues. Germline V gives CDR1 MDHEN, CDR2 SYDVKM. CDR3 region: CASSVAGGGYSNQPQHF. CDR3 in DNA: TGTGCCAGCAGTGTAGCAGGGGGCGGATATAGCAATCAGCCCCAGCATTTT.

This CDR3 is CASSQDQHYTGELFF. In DNA, the CDR3 is TGCGCCAGCAGCCAGGACCAACACTACACCGGGGAGCTGTTTTTT. The chain employs TRBV5-1 and TRBJ2-2; no clear D gene. Per germline, CDR1 SGHRS and CDR2 YFSETQ. The CDR3 consists of 15 residues. V was trimmed by 4 bases and J by 3 bases, leaving 13 bases between them.

This clone appeared once. The chain couples TRBV19 to TRBJ1-1; 7 nucleotides agree with TRBD1. From germline, CDR1 is LNHDA and CDR2 SQIVND (reference sequence). The length of the CDR3 is 16 residues. V dropped 5 bases and J dropped 1; count of bases not matched to a gene: 10. CDR3 in DNA: TGTGCCAGTAGTCAGGACAGGAGCAAACCGAACACTGAAGCTTTCTTT. Encoded protein: CASSQDRSKPNTEAFF. The full variable domain, in which reference TRBV19 and TRBJ1-1 provide the parts outside the CDR3, is DGGITQSPKYLFRKEGQNVTLSCEQNLNHDAMYWYRQDPGQGLRLIYYSQIVNDFQKGDIAEGYSVSREKKESFPLTVTSAQKNPTAFYLCASSQDRSKPNTEAFFGQGTRLTVV.

The chain links TRBV5-6 to TRBJ2-5, with TRBD1 identical over 12 bases. This CDR3 spans 18 amino acids. Germline V gene lookup returns CDR1 SGHDT and CDR2 YYEEEE. J gave up 1 base and V 0 bases, and 7 bases lay outside the gene matches. CDR3 sequence: CASSLVGQGAGGQETQYF. The CDR3 DNA sequence: TGTGCCAGCAGCTTGGTGGGACAGGGGGCGGGGGGCCAAGAGACCCAGTACTTC.

This chain connects TRBV7-9 to TRBJ1-2; a weak D match, TRBD1 (5 bases). Germline CDR1 and CDR2: SEHNR and FQNEAQ (reference sequence). This CDR3 is built from 13 residues. Trimming pared 7 bases from V and 7 bases from J, leaving 16 bases between. As DNA, the CDR3 is TGTGCCAGCACCCTGGGGGAAGGGTCTGGCTACACCTTC. It is translated as CASTLGEGSGYTF.

The chain recombines TRBV7-9 with TRBJ1-2, with 7 bases that match TRBD1. Germline CDR1 and CDR2: SEHNR and FQNEAQ (reference sequence). CDR3 length: 13 residues. V lost 6 bases and J lost 7; bases outside the gene matches: 8. This CDR3 reads CASRHQTGAGYTF. CDR3 sequence (DNA): TGTGCCAGCAGACATCAAACAGGGGCTGGCTACACCTTC.

The chain recombines TRBV6-6 with TRBJ1-4, with 10 bases fitting TRBD1. The CDR3 has 15 amino acids. Germline V gives CDR1 MNHNY, CDR2 SVGAGI (reference sequence). The V segment lost 6 bases and the J segment 8 bases; nucleotides outside the gene matches: 9. CDR3 amino acids: CASRGDRGAGEKLFF. The DNA of the CDR3 is TGTGCCAGCAGAGGGGACAGGGGCGCAGGGGAAAAACTGTTTTTT.